This TCR beta chain was recovered during a study of shared clonotypes between healthy human individuals (dated by TCRdb to the early 2020s). About the study as a whole: The cohort comprised two women and a few men aged 18 to 49 years. For each donor, CD4 naive and CD4 memory were each given three plates, CD8 naive was given two plates, and CD8 memory was given one plate. To estimate repertoire size and how much clonotypes are shared between individuals, the study performed deep sequencing of blood TCR repertoires from 4 to 6 healthy adults. Libraries were prepared and TCR repertoires were sequenced by different laboratories using diverse techniques, in order to increase sequencing depth and limit assay-specific biases. Leukapheresis yielded between about 0.9 and 10 billion PBMCs per donor.

TCR CDR3 regions were amplified from genomic DNA by multiplex PCR using the deep immunoSEQ assay. Extracted genomic DNA from each cell subset was spread evenly across all wells of several immunoSEQ 96-well plates, with each plate serving as a replicate. For sorted subsets, 200 to 250 ng genomic DNA, equal to tens of thousands of T cell genomes, was loaded into each replicate PCR. Purified libraries were measured with a Qubit 3.0 fluorometer, size-checked on a Bioanalyzer 2100, and measured again with the KAPA Library Quantification kit. Every immunoSEQ 96-well plate was sequenced on a separate single-read 150-cycle Illumina NextSeq 550 flow cell. The original pipeline was this. Because only junctional sequences without quality scores were contained in the immunoSEQ output, filtering matching that applied to full-length reads could not be performed. Sequences were annotated with PyIR, a Python wrapper for IgBLAST v1.9, and V/J genes and CDR3 were assigned using IMGT germline references. Any read was removed if the V/J assignment was weak (E-value above 1e-6), the CDR3 was missing, or the read contained stop codons, out-of-frame junctions, or ambiguous translated residues. V3J clonotypes were defined as sequences sharing an identical inferred V gene, J gene, and CDR3 amino acid sequence. Percentage overlap between repertoires was calculated by dividing the number of shared unique clonotypes by the size of the smaller repertoire. RTK rarefaction, the Chao1 estimator, and Recon v2.1 estimates of unobserved clonotypes were used to assess repertoire richness. Generation probabilities for all TCRbeta clonotypes obtained by the gDNA method from a handful of donors were computed using OLGA. The immuneACCESS repertoire file appears here via TCRdb, limited to in-frame rearrangements. These files lack a portion of the clones; in checked studies, under half of the deficit traces to unresolved V genes, and the cause of the others is not known. V, J and clone size were drawn from that table, and D and trimming were deduced from the DNA. Within this sample are hundreds of thousands of clones, with roughly 70% of them counted one time only. The top ten clonotypes cover under 2% of the sample.

Counted from cysteine to phenylalanine, this CDR3 has 12 amino acids. Only CDR3 DNA remains: 36 bases, in frame from the first base. CDR1 and CDR2 (MNHNY, SVGAGI) derive from the germline V gene (reference sequence). Relative to germline, V is 3 bases shorter and J is 2 bases shorter, with 4 bases between their ends. A remark on this clone: Its antigen specificity is not known. Per-nucleotide qualities are absent, and no much larger clonotype sits a single base away.

Findings and caveats that apply to the study as a whole: Sampling was restricted to blood, and TCR repertoires in tissues likely differ from the TCR repertoires found in blood. When a handful of donors were compared, the shared fraction of clonotypes was roughly 4.8% for naive CD4, 3.5% for naive CD8, 2% to 2.5% for memory CD4, and 0.35% to 0.4% for memory CD8. Pairwise subsampling indicated that sequencing depth was expected to affect the degree of clonotype sharing among donors. The small number of donors limited the genetic and exposure-history diversity represented. Estimated clonotype richness was generally larger for naive than for memory subsets. Compared with non-shared clonotypes, clonotypes shared by all four sorted-subset donors had higher generation probabilities. Rarefaction of sorted-subset datasets indicated incomplete sequencing despite the large sequencing depth.

Healthy HIV-negative adults with no recently reported acute infections or vaccinations were included as donors. Every donor was a Caucasian adult living in Nashville, Tennessee, USA. Magnetic negative selection was used to enrich CD4+ T cells, after which naive cells were positively selected on CD45RA and the negative fraction became the memory subset. Blood was obtained by leukapheresis, after which PBMCs were separated by Ficoll-Histopaque density gradient centrifugation and cryopreserved in liquid nitrogen vapor phase. Purity and quantity of every magnetically sorted T cell population were checked by analytical flow cytometry. Genomic DNA was isolated from each sorted fraction and quantified by UV absorbance on a Nanodrop 2000c.

The source material was memory CD4+ T cells sorted from blood. Explained via the paper, the cell subset or site label denotes: CD45RA-negative fraction. The TCR sequence derives from a woman aged 30 to 39 in good health. The rearrangement joined TRBV6-6 to TRBJ2-5; confidence is insufficient to name the D gene. For the CDR3, the sequence is CASSYKQETQYF. The base sequence is TGTGCCAGCAGTTATAAACAAGAGACCCAGTACTTC.